The rows below give T cell receptor beta chains drawn from one sample of a study of blood T cell repertoires in COVID-19. Generated by immunoSEQ multiplex PCR, the TCRdb table keeps only in-frame clones and is missing some. Of roughly 500,000 clones listed, around nine tenths are singletons. Sequences were obtained from PBMCs or T cells enriched from blood (not recorded which). Receptors were obtained from a woman in her fifties or sixties who had recovered from COVID-19. CDR3s leave out the opening cysteine and the closing phenylalanine or tryptophan.

J,V,CDR3
TRBJ2-1,TRBV9,ASSAPGYNEQF
TRBJ2-1,TRBV6-2/TRBV6-3,ASSPRTSGGGEQF
TRBJ1-1,TRBV24-1,ATSDGGQGEIVSEAF
TRBJ2-5,TRBV5-8,ASRLTSTETQY
TRBJ1-2,TRBV19,ASSLQQGAIYGYT
TRBJ1-6,TRBV18,ASSGQGAGPLH
TRBJ1-5,TRBV7-2,ASTLSTRSNQPQH
TRBJ2-5,TRBV10-3,AISPGQGYFETQY
TRBJ1-1,TRBV27,ASRIGQMNTEAF
TRBJ2-2,TRBV19,ASSIDRNTGELF
TRBJ1-1,TRBV5-6,ASSFWEARNTEAF
TRBJ2-1,TRBV5-1,ASSSAGGPSNEQF
TRBJ2-7,TRBV12-5,ASGLVIWGREQY
TRBJ1-1,TRBV2,ASSDDGRGTEAF
TRBJ2-7,TRBV13,ASSLRGNFYEQY
TRBJ1-6,TRBV9,ASSAEGALNSPLH
TRBJ2-7,TRBV7-9,ASSLVGTGGINEQY
TRBJ2-7,TRBV5-1,ASKSRGSDEQY
TRBJ1-2,TRBV24-1,ATSDNLSGSSGYGYT